This record looks at one T cell receptor (beta chain) sequence and its context. The sample belongs to a study of shared clonotypes between healthy human individuals. TCRdb keeps only in-frame clones here, not all; method: immunoSEQ multiplex PCR. This table has about 2.3 million clones, around 92% appearing once. Trimming cost V 6 bases and J 5 bases, with 18 bases left between them. The germline gives CDR1 MDHEN, CDR2 SYDVKM. CDR3 length equals 15 residues. The V and J genes are TRBV28 and TRBJ2-3; D might be TRBD1 or TRBD2, each matching 5 bases. Sequenced material: naive CD4+ T cells from PBMCs. The subset: CD45RA+ positively selected. This TCR came from a man aged 18 to 29 in good health. Some clones in this sample may be carry-over from other donors' samples. The CDR3 is CASRRTGPRGDTQYF. The CDR3 DNA reads as TGTGCCAGCAGACGGACGGGACCTAGGGGAGATACGCAGTATTTT.